This TCR beta chain was sequenced during a study of CD8+ T cells in alopecia areata. Background on the study: Treated patients received oral tofacitinib, 5 to 10 mg twice daily. Tofacitinib exposure lasted 6 to 18 months, followed by 6 months off drug.

There are a few counts of this clone. Its antigen is not known. The CDR3 runs to 13 residues. Germline lookup yields CDR1 GTSNPN and CDR2 SVGIG (reference sequence). Germline trimming cut 2 bases from V and 4 bases from J; bases unmatched to any gene: 3. Specimens obtained from alopecia areata patients comprised lesional scalp punch biopsies and peripheral blood. Study-wide points: Among patients, TCR sharing was less clear than in mice, a difference possibly due in part to HLA diversity in the patient population.

Once RNA had been extracted, it was reverse transcribed into cDNA to act as the sequencing template. The method was immunoSEQ multiplex PCR; TCRdb's version includes in-frame clones alone and lacks a portion of them. The top ten clones hold 0.75% to 0.9% of a sample with fewer than 100,000 clones, roughly 47% of them seen once. This receptor was taken from a human donor with alopecia areata. The chain links TRBV30 to TRBJ2-5; 8 bases map to TRBD2. The sequenced sample was CD4+ T cells sorted from blood. The CDR3 loop is CAWSIGGGETQYF. The CDR3, as DNA: TGTGCCTGGAGTATCGGGGGGGGAGAGACCCAGTACTTC.